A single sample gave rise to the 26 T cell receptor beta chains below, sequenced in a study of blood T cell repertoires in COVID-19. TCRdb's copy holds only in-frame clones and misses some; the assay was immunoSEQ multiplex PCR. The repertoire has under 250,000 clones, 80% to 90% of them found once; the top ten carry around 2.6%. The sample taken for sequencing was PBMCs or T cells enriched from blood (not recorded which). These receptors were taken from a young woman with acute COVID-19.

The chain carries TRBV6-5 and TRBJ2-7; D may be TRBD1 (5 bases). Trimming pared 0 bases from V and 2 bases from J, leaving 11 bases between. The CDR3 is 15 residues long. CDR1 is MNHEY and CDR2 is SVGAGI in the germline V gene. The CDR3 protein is CASSYSAQVTYEQYF. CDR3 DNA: TGTGCCAGCAGTTACTCCGCACAGGTTACCTACGAGCAGTACTTC.

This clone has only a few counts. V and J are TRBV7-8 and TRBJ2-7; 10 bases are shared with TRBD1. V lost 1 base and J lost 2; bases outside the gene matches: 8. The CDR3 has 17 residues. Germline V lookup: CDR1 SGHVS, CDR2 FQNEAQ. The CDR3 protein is CASSLVGTGDLAYEQYF. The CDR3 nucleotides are TGTGCCAGCAGCTTAGTTGGGACAGGGGACCTCGCCTACGAGCAGTACTTC.

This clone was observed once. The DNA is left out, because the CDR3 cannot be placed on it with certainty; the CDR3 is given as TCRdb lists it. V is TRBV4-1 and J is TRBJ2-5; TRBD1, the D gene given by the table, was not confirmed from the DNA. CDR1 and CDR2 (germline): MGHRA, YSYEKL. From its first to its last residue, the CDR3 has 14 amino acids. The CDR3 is CASSQDVGTGAPYF.

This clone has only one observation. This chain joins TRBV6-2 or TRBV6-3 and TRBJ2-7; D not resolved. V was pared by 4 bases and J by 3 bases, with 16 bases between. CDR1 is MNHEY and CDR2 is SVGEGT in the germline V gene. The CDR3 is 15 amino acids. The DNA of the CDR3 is TGTGCCAGCAGTTTTACCACGGCACGCGGCTACGAGCAGTACTTC. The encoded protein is CASSFTTARGYEQYF.

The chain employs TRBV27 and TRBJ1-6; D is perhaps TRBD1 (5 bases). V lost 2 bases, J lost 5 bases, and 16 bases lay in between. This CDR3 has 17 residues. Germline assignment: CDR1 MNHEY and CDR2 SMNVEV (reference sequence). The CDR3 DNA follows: TGTGCCAGCAGTTTACTCGACCTGGGACTAAATAATTCACCCCTCCACTTT. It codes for CASSLLDLGLNNSPLHF.

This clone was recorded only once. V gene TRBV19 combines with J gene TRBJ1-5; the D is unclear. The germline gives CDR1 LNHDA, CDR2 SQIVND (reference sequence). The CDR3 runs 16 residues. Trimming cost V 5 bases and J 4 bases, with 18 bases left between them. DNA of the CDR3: TGTGCCAGTAGTGGGCAGACCAGATGGTTGAATCAGCCCCAGCATTTT. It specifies CASSGQTRWLNQPQHF.

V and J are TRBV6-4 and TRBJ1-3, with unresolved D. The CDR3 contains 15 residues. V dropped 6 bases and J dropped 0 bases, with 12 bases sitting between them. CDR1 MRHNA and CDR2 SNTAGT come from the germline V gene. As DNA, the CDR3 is TGTGCCAGCAGGGTCCGGAGAAGCTCTGGAAACACCATATATTTT. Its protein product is CASRVRRSSGNTIYF.

The CDR3, as DNA: TGTGCCAGCGAGACTAGCGGGGGCCAAGAGACCCAGTACTTC. It encodes CASETSGGQETQYF. The V and J genes are TRBV19 and TRBJ2-5; TRBD2 matches at 12 bases. The CDR3 covers 14 residues. The V and J ends lost 9 bases and 1 base, in that order; junction bases with no gene match: 3. CDR1 LNHDA and CDR2 SQIVND come from the germline V gene (reference sequence). Combining the CDR3 with reference TRBV19 and TRBJ2-5 gives the whole variable domain DGGITQSPKYLFRKEGQNVTLSCEQNLNHDAMYWYRQDPGQGLRLIYYSQIVNDFQKGDIAEGYSVSREKKESFPLTVTSAQKNPTAFYLCASETSGGQETQYFGPGTRLLVL.

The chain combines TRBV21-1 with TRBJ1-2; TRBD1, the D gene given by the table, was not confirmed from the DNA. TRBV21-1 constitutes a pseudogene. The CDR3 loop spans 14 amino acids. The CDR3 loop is CAIQPGTGNYGYTF. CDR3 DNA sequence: TGTGCCATCCAACCCGGGACAGGGAACTATGGCTACACCTTC.

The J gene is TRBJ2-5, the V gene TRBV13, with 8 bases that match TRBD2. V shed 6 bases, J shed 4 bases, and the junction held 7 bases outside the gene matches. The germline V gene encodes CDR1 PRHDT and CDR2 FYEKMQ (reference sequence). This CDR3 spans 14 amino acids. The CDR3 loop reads CASRKGTRSETQYF. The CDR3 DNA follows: TGTGCCAGCAGAAAGGGGACTAGATCAGAGACCCAGTACTTC.

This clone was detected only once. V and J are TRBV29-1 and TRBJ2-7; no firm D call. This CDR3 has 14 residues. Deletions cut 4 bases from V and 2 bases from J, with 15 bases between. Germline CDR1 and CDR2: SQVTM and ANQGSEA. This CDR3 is CSVVGQATPYEQYF. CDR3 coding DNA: TGCAGCGTTGTCGGTCAGGCCACCCCCTACGAGCAGTACTTC.

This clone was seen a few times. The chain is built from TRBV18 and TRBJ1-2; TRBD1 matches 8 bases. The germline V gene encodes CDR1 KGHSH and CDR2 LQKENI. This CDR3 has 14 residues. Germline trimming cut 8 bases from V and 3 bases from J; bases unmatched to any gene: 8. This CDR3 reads CASTTDRVHYGYTF. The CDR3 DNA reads TGTGCCAGCACAACGGACAGGGTGCACTATGGCTACACCTTC. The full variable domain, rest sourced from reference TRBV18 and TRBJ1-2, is NAGVMQNPRHLVRRRGQEARLRCSPMKGHSHVYWYRQLPEEGLKFMVYLQKENIIDESGMPKERFSAEFPKEGPSILRIQQVVRGDSAAYFCASTTDRVHYGYTFGSGTRLTVV.

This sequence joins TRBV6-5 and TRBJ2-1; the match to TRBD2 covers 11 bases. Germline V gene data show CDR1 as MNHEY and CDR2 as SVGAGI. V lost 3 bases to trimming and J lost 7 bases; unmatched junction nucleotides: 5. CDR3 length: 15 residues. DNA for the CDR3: TGTGCCAGCAGTTATGGTAGCGGGGGGGGAAATGAGCAGTTCTTC. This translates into CASSYGSGGGNEQFF.

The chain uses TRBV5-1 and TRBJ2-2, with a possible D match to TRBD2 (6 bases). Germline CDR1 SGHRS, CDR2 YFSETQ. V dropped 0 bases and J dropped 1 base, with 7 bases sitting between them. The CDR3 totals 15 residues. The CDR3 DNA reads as TGCGCCAGCAGCTTGGAAGCGGGGAACACCGGGGAGCTGTTTTTT. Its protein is CASSLEAGNTGELFF.

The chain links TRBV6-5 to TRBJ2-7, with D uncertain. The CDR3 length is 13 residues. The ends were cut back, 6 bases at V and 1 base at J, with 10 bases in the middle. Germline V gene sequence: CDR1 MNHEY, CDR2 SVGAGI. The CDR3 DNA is TGTGCCAGCAGCCCCGAGGTTTCCTACGAGCAGTACTTC. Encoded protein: CASSPEVSYEQYF.

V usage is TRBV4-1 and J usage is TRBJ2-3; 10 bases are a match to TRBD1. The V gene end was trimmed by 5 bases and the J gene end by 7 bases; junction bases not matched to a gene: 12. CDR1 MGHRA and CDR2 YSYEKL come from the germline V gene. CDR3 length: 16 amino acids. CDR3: CASSFIGRDRGNTQYF. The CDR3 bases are TGCGCCAGCAGCTTTATTGGGCGGGACAGGGGAAATACGCAGTATTTT.

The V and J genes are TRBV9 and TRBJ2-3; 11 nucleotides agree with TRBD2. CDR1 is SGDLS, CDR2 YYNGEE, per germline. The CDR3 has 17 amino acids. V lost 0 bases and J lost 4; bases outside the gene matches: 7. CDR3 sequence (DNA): TGTGCCAGCAGCGTAGGCCTTAGCGGGGGGGCATCAGATACGCAGTATTTT. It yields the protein CASSVGLSGGASDTQYF.

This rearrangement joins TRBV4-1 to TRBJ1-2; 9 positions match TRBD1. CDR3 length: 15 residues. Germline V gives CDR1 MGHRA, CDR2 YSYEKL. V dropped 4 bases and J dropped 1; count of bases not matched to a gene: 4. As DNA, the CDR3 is TGCGCCAGCAGCCCCGGACAGGGGAGTAACTATGGCTACACCTTC. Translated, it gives CASSPGQGSNYGYTF.

The CDR3 DNA is TGCGCCAGCAGCCATCCACAGAGCACCGGGGAGCTGTTTTTT. Translating it yields CASSHPQSTGELFF. The V gene is TRBV4-1, the J gene TRBJ2-2, with D unresolved. With 3 bases removed from V and 4 bases from J, the gap between germline ends came to 9 bases. Germline assignment: CDR1 MGHRA and CDR2 YSYEKL. This CDR3 contains 14 residues.

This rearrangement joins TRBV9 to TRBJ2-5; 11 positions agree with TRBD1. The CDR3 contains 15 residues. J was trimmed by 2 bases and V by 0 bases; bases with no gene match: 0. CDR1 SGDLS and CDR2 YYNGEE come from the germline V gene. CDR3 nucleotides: TGTGCCAGCAGCGTAGGGGACAGGGGGCAAGAGACCCAGTACTTC. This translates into CASSVGDRGQETQYF.

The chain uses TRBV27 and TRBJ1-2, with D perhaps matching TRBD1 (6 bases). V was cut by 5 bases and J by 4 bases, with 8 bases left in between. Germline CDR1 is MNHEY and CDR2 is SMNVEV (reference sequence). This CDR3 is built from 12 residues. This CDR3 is CASSPDSYGYTF. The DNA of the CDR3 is TGTGCCAGCAGTCCGGACAGCTATGGCTACACCTTC.

The CDR3 region has the DNA TGTGCCAGCAGAGCGGGGGGAGGTACTGGAGAGACCCAGTACTTC. Residues: CASRAGGGTGETQYF. This chain links TRBV11-2 with TRBJ2-5, with 9 bases aligning to TRBD2. V was pared by 6 bases and J by 4 bases, with 9 bases of the junction left unmatched. Germline V gene data show CDR1 as SGHAT and CDR2 as FQNNGV. CDR3 length: 15 residues.

CDR3 coding DNA: TGTGCCAGCAGTTACACAGTCTCTGGAAACACCATATATTTT. Protein product: CASSYTVSGNTIYF. The J gene is TRBJ1-3, the V gene TRBV6-5; D unclear. The germline gives CDR1 MNHEY, CDR2 SVGAGI. The ends were cut back, 2 bases at V and 0 bases at J, with 5 bases in the middle. The CDR3 length is 14 residues.

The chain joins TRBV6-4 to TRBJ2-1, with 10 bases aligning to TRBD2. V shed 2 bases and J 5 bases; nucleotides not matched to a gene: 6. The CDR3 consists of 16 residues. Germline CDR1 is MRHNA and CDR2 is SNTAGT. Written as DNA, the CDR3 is TGTGCCAGCAGTGACACCCTAGCGGGGGCCCACAATGAGCAGTTCTTC. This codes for CASSDTLAGAHNEQFF.

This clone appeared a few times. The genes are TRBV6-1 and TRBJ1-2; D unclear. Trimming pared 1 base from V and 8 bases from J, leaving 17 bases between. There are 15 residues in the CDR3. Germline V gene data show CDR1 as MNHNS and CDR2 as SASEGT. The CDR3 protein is CASSEVVTEFLGYTF. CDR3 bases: TGTGCCAGCAGTGAAGTGGTGACGGAGTTTTTAGGCTACACCTTC.

The CDR3 DNA sequence: TGTGCCATCAGCGCGTCCGGGGAGATGAACACTGAAGCTTTCTTT. Protein sequence: CAISASGEMNTEAFF. The chain recombines TRBV10-3 with TRBJ1-1; unclear D gene. The CDR3 is 15 residues long. V dropped 6 bases and J dropped 0 bases, with 14 bases sitting between them. CDR1 is ENHRY and CDR2 is SYGVKD in the germline V gene.